One sample yielded the 16 T cell receptor beta chains listed below, sequenced in a study of human T cells and chemical hapten exposure (dated by TCRdb to the early 2020s). Taken with the paper, the label for time point translates to: patch test 1, 2 weeks after DPC sensitization. The sample's treatment or condition label, decoded: therapeutic diphenylcyclopropenone sensitization with weekly scalp DPC. Library construction relied on RACE. Sequencing was performed on a NextSeq 500. The public reads were run again by TCRdb, first through fastp at Q25 and then through MiXCR, and only productive beta chains were kept. Duplicate CDR3 protein sequences are folded into a single record with the most common DNA and genes. Across this sample there are 150,000 to 200,000 distinct CDR3 sequences, with 14% seen only once. Jointly, the top ten make up 1.7% of the sample. The sequences come from whole blood, collected in connection with sensitization to the hapten diphenylcyclopropenone (DPC). All receptors derive from a young woman with alopecia areata. Some clones in this sample may be carry-over from other donors' samples.

The chain uses TRBV7-3 and TRBJ2-5; the D gene is possibly TRBD2 (6 bases). Looked up from germline, CDR1 is SGHTA and CDR2 is FQGTGA. The V gene lost 5 bases and the J gene lost 2 bases, with 12 bases spanning the gap. The CDR3 is 14 residues long. CDR3 sequence reads: CASSRNGGQETQYF. Here the CDR3 DNA reads TGTGCCAGCAGCAGGAACGGGGGACAAGAGACCCAGTACTTC.

This clonotype was seen only a few times. The DNA is left out, because the CDR3 cannot be placed on it with certainty; the CDR3 is given as TCRdb lists it. V usage is TRBV7-5 and J usage is TRBJ1-4. TRBV7-5 is recorded as a pseudogene. From its first to its last residue, the CDR3 has 16 amino acids. The CDR3 sequence is CISVPEAYQVNEKLFF.

This clonotype was counted many times. The CDR3 protein is CASSQGATEAFF. DNA for the CDR3: TGTGCCAGCAGCCAAGGAGCCACTGAAGCTTTCTTT. J is TRBJ1-1 and V is TRBV12-3 or TRBV12-4, with no clear D. The CDR3 has 12 amino acids. Between the trimmed V and J ends, which lost 6 bases and 4 bases, there was a span of 9 bases.

The sample holds a few counts of this clonotype. The chain links TRBV11-2 to TRBJ2-3; D not certain. The CDR3 sequence is 14 residues long. Between the trimmed V and J ends, which lost 1 base and 5 bases, there was a span of 10 bases. Germline V gives CDR1 SGHAT, CDR2 FQNNGV. In nucleotides, the CDR3 is TGTGCCAGCAGCTTAGTTATGTTAAAAGATACGCAGTATTTT. Translating gives CASSLVMLKDTQYF.

The CDR3 DNA reads TGTGCCAGCAGTTTAAGGGCAGGCCTCTTATCCGAGCAGTACTTC. Translation: CASSLRAGLLSEQYF. The chain joins TRBV12-3 or TRBV12-4 to TRBJ2-7, with unresolved D. With 2 bases removed from V and 6 bases from J, the gap between germline ends came to 17 bases. The CDR3 spans 15 residues.

This chain uses TRBV30 with TRBJ2-7; the match to TRBD1 covers 8 bases. CDR1 GTSNPN and CDR2 SVGIG come from the germline V gene (reference sequence). This CDR3 comprises 17 residues. V trimming: 0 bases; J trimming: 2 bases; junction bases outside the gene matches: 12. CDR3 residues: CAWSVTPGDRSPYEQYF. The CDR3 DNA sequence: TGTGCCTGGAGTGTGACTCCGGGGGACAGGTCCCCCTACGAGCAGTACTTC. The complete variable domain, with remaining parts taken from reference TRBV30 and TRBJ2-7, reads SQTIHQWPATLVQPVGSPLSLECTVEGTSNPNLYWYRQAAGRGLQLLFYSVGIGQISSEVPQNLSASRPQDRQFILSSKKLLLSDSGFYLCAWSVTPGDRSPYEQYFGPGTRLTVT.

The table lists this clonotype with a few counts. The chain employs TRBV7-9 and TRBJ2-1; D possibly matches TRBD1 or TRBD2 (6 bases each). Germline V gene data show CDR1 as SEHNR and CDR2 as FQNEAQ (reference sequence). The CDR3 consists of 15 residues. V shed 11 bases and J shed 0 bases, with 17 bases lying between them. The CDR3 spells CALGLGGSSYNEQFF. The CDR3 nucleotides are TGTGCCTTGGGCCTAGGGGGGTCCTCCTACAATGAGCAGTTCTTC. The complete variable domain, with remaining parts taken from reference TRBV7-9 and TRBJ2-1, reads DTGVSQNPRHKITKRGQNVTFRCDPISEHNRLYWYRQTLGQGPEFLTYFQNEAQLEKSRLLSDRFSAERPKGSFSTLEIQRTEQGDSAMYLCALGLGGSSYNEQFFGPGTRLTVL.

In its sample, this clonotype was seen many times. This rearrangement joins TRBV28 to TRBJ2-5; the match to TRBD2 covers 12 bases. This CDR3 has 15 residues. V shed 5 bases, J shed 4 bases, and the junction held 5 bases outside the gene matches. Germline CDR1 and CDR2: MDHEN and SYDVKM. DNA for the CDR3: TGTGCCAGCAGTCCCCCGGGACTAGCGGGAGAGACCCAGTACTTC. Protein sequence: CASSPPGLAGETQYF.

A few counts support this clonotype. The genes are TRBV4-2 and TRBJ1-4, with 7 bases aligning to TRBD1. This CDR3 has 15 amino acids. Germline V CDR1 and CDR2: LGHNA, YNFKEQ. V dropped 4 bases and J dropped 7; count of bases not matched to a gene: 9. The CDR3 protein is CASSLFRDSFEKLFF. The CDR3 DNA follows: TGTGCCAGCAGCCTATTTAGGGACAGTTTTGAAAAACTGTTTTTT.

The genes are TRBV2 and TRBJ2-7, with 8 bases identical to TRBD2. The CDR3 runs to 16 residues. Trimming cost V 8 bases and J 0 bases; bases outside gene matches: 12. Germline CDR1 and CDR2: SNHLY and FYNNEI. The CDR3 coding sequence is TGTGCCAGCCACAGGTCTAGCGGGCCTCCCTCCTACGAGCAGTACTTC. Its protein product is CASHRSSGPPSYEQYF.

This clonotype was observed many times. The chain employs TRBV18 and TRBJ1-5; the D is unclear. This CDR3 spans 17 amino acids. Trimming pared 3 bases from V and 3 bases from J, leaving 18 bases between. Germline CDR1 reads KGHSH; CDR2 reads LQKENI. CDR3 residues: CASSPSGPPQANQPQHF. The CDR3 nucleotides read TGTGCCAGCTCACCCTCGGGTCCTCCGCAGGCCAATCAGCCCCAGCATTTT. The variable domain in full, with the rest retrieved from reference TRBV18 and TRBJ1-5, is NAGVMQNPRHLVRRRGQEARLRCSPMKGHSHVYWYRQLPEEGLKFMVYLQKENIIDESGMPKERFSAEFPKEGPSILRIQQVVRGDSAAYFCASSPSGPPQANQPQHFGDGTRLSIL.

V is TRBV12-3 or TRBV12-4 and J is TRBJ1-6; no definite D call. The CDR3 consists of 13 residues. Trimming removed 6 bases at V and 14 bases at J, with 17 bases between. CDR3 DNA: TGTGCCAGCAGCGCCCCCGGTCGGCTTTCCCTCCACTTT. Protein sequence: CASSAPGRLSLHF.

This clonotype was found a few times. J is TRBJ1-5 and V is TRBV12-3 or TRBV12-4; D may be TRBD1 (5 bases). The CDR3 spans 15 residues. V lost 6 bases and J lost 2, with 14 bases in between. Here the CDR3 DNA reads TGTGCCAGCAGCCGACCCGGGGCCGGCAATCAGCCCCAGCATTTT. Translating it yields CASSRPGAGNQPQHF.

The chain carries TRBV4-3 and TRBJ2-7; TRBD2 might be the D (5 bases). Between the trimmed V and J ends, which lost 1 base and 1 base, there was a span of 14 bases. CDR3 length: 16 residues. Germline CDR1 reads LGHNA; CDR2 reads YSLEER. CDR3 sequence reads: CASSQGDGVRSYEQYF. The CDR3 nucleotides read TGCGCCAGCAGCCAAGGCGACGGGGTTAGATCCTACGAGCAGTACTTC.

This clonotype was observed a handful of times. The rearrangement links TRBV6-5 to TRBJ2-7, with D hard to call. Trimming took 7 bases from V and 1 from J, leaving 14 bases between them. The CDR3 totals 14 residues. Germline CDR1 is MNHEY and CDR2 is SVGAGI. In nucleotides, the CDR3 is TGTGCCAGCACCAAGGCCGGATTGTCCTACGAGCAGTACTTC. Translating it yields CASTKAGLSYEQYF.

This clonotype was seen at least ten times. This chain connects TRBV7-9 to TRBJ2-2; no definite D call. The CDR3 totals 11 residues. From germline, CDR1 is SEHNR and CDR2 FQNEAQ (reference sequence). V shed 4 bases and J shed 6 bases, with 3 bases lying between them. The DNA for the CDR3 is TGTGCCAGCAGCTCCCCCGGGGAGCTGTTTTTT. Translation gives CASSSPGELFF. The full variable domain, completed using reference TRBV7-9 and TRBJ2-2, is DTGVSQNPRHKITKRGQNVTFRCDPISEHNRLYWYRQTLGQGPEFLTYFQNEAQLEKSRLLSDRFSAERPKGSFSTLEIQRTEQGDSAMYLCASSSPGELFFGEGSRLTVL.